These T cell receptor beta chains were read from a single sample in a study of OX40 agonist ivuxolimab in advanced cancers. Repertoires were generated with immunoSEQ multiplex PCR, while TCRdb's copy carries only in-frame clones and drops some. In the table there are more than 45,000 clones, roughly 83% of which are singletons. This sample comprised CD4+ or CD8+ T cells sorted from blood, obtained in a trial of the OX40 agonist ivuxolimab. These receptor sequences come from an adult with an advanced solid tumor such as melanoma, head and neck, liver or kidney cancer. CDR3s include the opening cysteine and the closing phenylalanine or tryptophan. Each record gives: J gene, V gene, clone size, D gene, CDR3 protein, CDR3 DNA. D genes are given only for firm matches. Size is stated for part of the rows, as once, few or many counts, or as a class when the clone is expanded.

j_call: TRBJ2-7; v_call: TRBV7-2; clone_size: -; d_call: TRBD2; cdr3_aa: CASSPGSRRGDEQYF; cdr3_nt: TGTGCCAGCAGCCCAGGGTCGAGGCGGGGGGATGAACAGTACTTC
j_call: TRBJ1-4; v_call: TRBV7-3; clone_size: -; d_call: TRBD1; cdr3_aa: CASSPGQSWAPATNEKLFF; cdr3_nt: TGTGCCAGCAGCCCGGGACAGTCGTGGGCTCCAGCAACTAATGAAAAACTGTTTTTT
j_call: TRBJ2-7; v_call: TRBV7-2; clone_size: -; d_call: -; cdr3_aa: CASSLDGRGAAYEQYF; cdr3_nt: TGTGCCAGCAGCTTAGATGGTCGGGGGGCCGCCTACGAGCAGTACTTC
j_call: TRBJ1-1; v_call: TRBV5-4; clone_size: once; d_call: -; cdr3_aa: CASSPEGLGTEAFF; cdr3_nt: TGTGCCAGCAGCCCGGAAGGACTGGGCACTGAAGCTTTCTTT
j_call: TRBJ2-7; v_call: TRBV5-6; clone_size: -; d_call: -; cdr3_aa: CASSRDILSYEQYF; cdr3_nt: TGTGCCAGCAGCCGGGACATCCTCTCCTACGAGCAGTACTTC
j_call: TRBJ1-5; v_call: TRBV19; clone_size: -; d_call: TRBD1; cdr3_aa: CASSLTGGVNQPQHF; cdr3_nt: TGTGCCAGTAGCCTGACAGGGGGCGTCAATCAGCCCCAGCATTTT
j_call: TRBJ2-6; v_call: TRBV2; clone_size: -; d_call: -; cdr3_aa: CAGATSGANVLTF; cdr3_nt: TGTGCCGGGGCCACCTCTGGGGCCAACGTCCTGACTTTC
j_call: TRBJ2-1; v_call: TRBV7-6; clone_size: -; d_call: TRBD1; cdr3_aa: CASSLGQGLEGNEQFF; cdr3_nt: TGTGCCAGCAGCTTGGGACAGGGGTTGGAGGGCAATGAGCAGTTCTTC
j_call: TRBJ1-6; v_call: TRBV18; clone_size: -; d_call: TRBD1; cdr3_aa: CASSQGQGRNNSPLHF; cdr3_nt: TGTGCCAGCTCACAGGGACAGGGGCGGAATAATTCACCCCTCCACTTT
j_call: TRBJ2-2; v_call: TRBV28; clone_size: -; d_call: -; cdr3_aa: CASSLVPMAGNTGELFF; cdr3_nt: TGTGCCAGCAGTTTAGTTCCCATGGCAGGGAACACCGGGGAGCTGTTTTTT
j_call: TRBJ2-3; v_call: TRBV27; clone_size: -; d_call: TRBD1; cdr3_aa: CASSPGQGIDTQYF; cdr3_nt: TGTGCCAGCAGTCCAGGACAGGGGATAGATACGCAGTATTTT
j_call: TRBJ2-3; v_call: TRBV9; clone_size: -; d_call: -; cdr3_aa: CASSGTGGTDTQYF; cdr3_nt: TGTGCCAGCAGCGGAACTGGCGGCACAGATACGCAGTATTTT
j_call: TRBJ1-6; v_call: TRBV7-9; clone_size: medium-sized; d_call: -; cdr3_aa: CASSWAGPGDNSPLHF; cdr3_nt: TGTGCCAGCAGCTGGGCGGGGCCCGGTGATAATTCACCCCTCCACTTT
j_call: TRBJ2-6; v_call: TRBV7-9; clone_size: -; d_call: -; cdr3_aa: CASGTGANVLTF; cdr3_nt: TGTGCCAGCGGGACTGGGGCCAACGTCCTGACTTTC
j_call: TRBJ2-2; v_call: TRBV5-1; clone_size: -; d_call: -; cdr3_aa: CASSFVGTGELFF; cdr3_nt: TGCGCCAGCAGCTTTGTGGGGACCGGGGAGCTGTTTTTT
j_call: TRBJ2-2; v_call: TRBV7-2; clone_size: once; d_call: -; cdr3_aa: CASTYDPRGLFGELFF; cdr3_nt: TGTGCCAGCACCTACGACCCCCGAGGGCTGTTCGGGGAGCTGTTTTTT
j_call: TRBJ1-4; v_call: TRBV11-2; clone_size: -; d_call: -; cdr3_aa: CASSLIRGRTNEKLFF; cdr3_nt: TGTGCCAGCAGCTTAATAAGGGGACGGACTAATGAAAAACTGTTTTTT
j_call: TRBJ2-7; v_call: TRBV7-2; clone_size: once; d_call: -; cdr3_aa: CASSVGRAYEQYF; cdr3_nt: TGTGCCAGCAGCGTGGGACGAGCCTACGAGCAGTACTTC
j_call: TRBJ2-2; v_call: TRBV19; clone_size: -; d_call: -; cdr3_aa: CASSIPARECRGAVF; cdr3_nt: TGTGCCAGTAGTATCCCGGCCAGGGAGTGCCGGGGAGCTGTTTTT
j_call: TRBJ2-5; v_call: TRBV10-3; clone_size: -; d_call: TRBD1; cdr3_aa: CAISESRPGTGGTETQYF; cdr3_nt: TGTGCCATCAGTGAGTCAAGACCCGGGACAGGGGGCACAGAGACCCAGTACTTC
j_call: TRBJ1-4; v_call: TRBV7-2; clone_size: -; d_call: -; cdr3_aa: CASSLDRFGKLFF; cdr3_nt: TGTGCCAGCAGCTTGGACAGATTCGGCAAACTGTTTTTT
j_call: TRBJ2-3; v_call: TRBV20-1; clone_size: -; d_call: -; cdr3_aa: CSATKTDTQYF; cdr3_nt: TGCAGTGCTACAAAAACAGATACGCAGTATTTT
j_call: TRBJ2-7; v_call: TRBV19; clone_size: -; d_call: -; cdr3_aa: CASSIVTSGSYEQYF; cdr3_nt: TGTGCCAGTAGTATAGTTACTTCCGGTTCCTACGAGCAGTACTTC
j_call: TRBJ2-5; v_call: TRBV7-6; clone_size: -; d_call: -; cdr3_aa: CASSLGTNQETQYF; cdr3_nt: TGTGCCAGCAGCTTAGGGACTAACCAAGAGACCCAGTACTTC
j_call: TRBJ1-6; v_call: TRBV5-4; clone_size: -; d_call: -; cdr3_aa: CASSQGIRSPLHF; cdr3_nt: TGTGCCAGCAGCCAAGGAATCCGATCACCCCTCCACTTT
j_call: TRBJ1-6; v_call: TRBV6-5; clone_size: -; d_call: -; cdr3_aa: CASSYSQGVGSPLHF; cdr3_nt: TGTGCCAGCAGTTACTCCCAGGGCGTCGGTTCACCCCTCCACTTT
j_call: TRBJ1-1; v_call: TRBV6-6; clone_size: -; d_call: -; cdr3_aa: CASSLEGGNTEAFF; cdr3_nt: TGTGCCAGCAGCCTCGAGGGCGGAAACACTGAAGCTTTCTTT
j_call: TRBJ1-6; v_call: TRBV30; clone_size: -; d_call: TRBD1; cdr3_aa: CAWSPQGPSSYNSPLHF; cdr3_nt: TGTGCCTGGAGCCCACAGGGGCCTAGCTCCTATAATTCACCCCTCCACTTT
j_call: TRBJ1-2; v_call: TRBV9; clone_size: -; d_call: -; cdr3_aa: CASSVGAGGRGYGYTF; cdr3_nt: TGTGCCAGCAGCGTAGGAGCCGGGGGCAGGGGCTATGGCTACACCTTC
j_call: TRBJ1-1; v_call: TRBV18; clone_size: once; d_call: -; cdr3_aa: CASSPQLQGKNTEAFF; cdr3_nt: TGTGCCAGCTCACCACAACTTCAGGGGAAGAACACTGAAGCTTTCTTT
j_call: TRBJ2-1; v_call: TRBV19; clone_size: -; d_call: TRBD1; cdr3_aa: CASTYRGQSGNEQFF; cdr3_nt: TGTGCCAGTACCTACAGGGGGCAATCGGGCAATGAGCAGTTCTTC
j_call: TRBJ2-3; v_call: TRBV6-1; clone_size: few; d_call: -; cdr3_aa: CASSPYREDTQYF; cdr3_nt: TGTGCCAGCAGTCCCTACAGGGAAGATACGCAGTATTTT
j_call: TRBJ2-2; v_call: TRBV10-3; clone_size: -; d_call: -; cdr3_aa: CAISESWGELFF; cdr3_nt: TGTGCCATCAGTGAGAGTTGGGGGGAGCTGTTTTTT
j_call: TRBJ2-6; v_call: TRBV5-1; clone_size: -; d_call: TRBD1; cdr3_aa: CASSPRGPAGANVLTF; cdr3_nt: TGCGCCAGCAGCCCAAGGGGGCCAGCTGGGGCCAACGTCCTGACTTTC
j_call: TRBJ2-1; v_call: TRBV28; clone_size: -; d_call: TRBD2; cdr3_aa: CASSLAGGYPVEQFF; cdr3_nt: TGTGCCAGCAGTTTGGCGGGGGGGTACCCCGTCGAGCAGTTCTTC
j_call: TRBJ1-5; v_call: TRBV5-8; clone_size: -; d_call: -; cdr3_aa: CASRDGSHKVNQPQHF; cdr3_nt: TGTGCCAGCAGGGATGGCAGCCATAAGGTCAATCAGCCCCAGCATTTT
j_call: TRBJ1-6; v_call: TRBV7-3; clone_size: -; d_call: -; cdr3_aa: CASSLGVNSPLHF; cdr3_nt: TGTGCCAGCAGTTTGGGTGTGAATTCACCCCTCCACTTT
j_call: TRBJ1-6; v_call: TRBV7-9; clone_size: -; d_call: -; cdr3_aa: CASSLGVMSSSPLHF; cdr3_nt: TGTGCCAGCAGCTTAGGGGTGATGTCTAGTTCACCCCTCCACTTT
j_call: TRBJ2-2; v_call: TRBV7-3; clone_size: -; d_call: -; cdr3_aa: CASTEGGYGELFF; cdr3_nt: TGTGCCAGCACCGAGGGGGGTTACGGGGAGCTGTTTTTT
j_call: TRBJ1-2; v_call: TRBV4-2; clone_size: -; d_call: TRBD1; cdr3_aa: CASSLDRAYGYTF; cdr3_nt: TGTGCCAGCAGCCTTGACAGGGCCTATGGCTACACCTTC
j_call: TRBJ2-7; v_call: TRBV6-5; clone_size: few; d_call: TRBD1; cdr3_aa: CASSRTGTGNRLQYF; cdr3_nt: TGTGCCAGCAGTCGAACCGGGACAGGGAATCGGCTTCAGTACTTC
j_call: TRBJ1-2; v_call: TRBV6-5; clone_size: -; d_call: TRBD1; cdr3_aa: CASSQTGTGKYGYTF; cdr3_nt: TGTGCCAGCAGCCAGACCGGGACAGGGAAGTATGGCTACACCTTC
j_call: TRBJ2-5; v_call: TRBV15; clone_size: -; d_call: TRBD1; cdr3_aa: CATSRDSTGVETQYF; cdr3_nt: TGTGCCACCAGCAGAGACTCGACAGGGGTGGAGACCCAGTACTTC
j_call: TRBJ1-5; v_call: TRBV6-1; clone_size: -; d_call: -; cdr3_aa: CASRPEPSSNQPQHF; cdr3_nt: TGTGCCAGCCGGCCGGAACCTTCTAGCAATCAGCCCCAGCATTTT
j_call: TRBJ2-7; v_call: TRBV9; clone_size: -; d_call: -; cdr3_aa: CASSGLQGFGNEQYF; cdr3_nt: TGTGCCAGCAGCGGTCTACAGGGCTTTGGGAACGAGCAGTACTTC
j_call: TRBJ1-1; v_call: TRBV5-1; clone_size: -; d_call: -; cdr3_aa: CASSLEQATQAFF; cdr3_nt: TGCGCCAGCAGCTTGGAACAGGCAACTCAAGCTTTCTTT
j_call: TRBJ1-1; v_call: TRBV9; clone_size: -; d_call: TRBD1; cdr3_aa: CASRAGTENTEAFF; cdr3_nt: TGTGCCAGCAGAGCCGGGACAGAGAACACTGAAGCTTTCTTT
j_call: TRBJ1-5; v_call: TRBV29-1; clone_size: -; d_call: TRBD1; cdr3_aa: CSLRGPKGANQPQHF; cdr3_nt: TGCAGCCTCAGAGGGCCCAAGGGGGCCAATCAGCCCCAGCATTTT
j_call: TRBJ2-7; v_call: TRBV5-6; clone_size: -; d_call: -; cdr3_aa: CASSLYRLAHEQYF; cdr3_nt: TGTGCCAGCAGCTTGTATCGGCTGGCCCACGAGCAGTACTTC
j_call: TRBJ1-5; v_call: TRBV5-8; clone_size: -; d_call: TRBD1; cdr3_aa: CASSLDRQGVNQPQHF; cdr3_nt: TGTGCCAGCAGCCTGGACAGACAGGGAGTGAACCAGCCCCAGCATTTT
j_call: TRBJ1-4; v_call: TRBV11-2; clone_size: -; d_call: TRBD1; cdr3_aa: CASSSPAGTGVF; cdr3_nt: TGTGCCAGCAGCTCACCCGCCGGGACAGGGGTTTTT
j_call: TRBJ2-7; v_call: TRBV11-3; clone_size: -; d_call: TRBD1; cdr3_aa: CASSWTGGLSYEQYF; cdr3_nt: TGTGCCAGCAGCTGGACAGGGGGCCTTTCCTACGAGCAGTACTTC
j_call: TRBJ1-1; v_call: TRBV18; clone_size: -; d_call: -; cdr3_aa: CASSKIENTEAFF; cdr3_nt: TGTGCCAGCTCAAAGATAGAGAACACTGAAGCTTTCTTT
j_call: TRBJ1-1; v_call: TRBV29-1; clone_size: -; d_call: TRBD1; cdr3_aa: CSVSRGRVTEAFF; cdr3_nt: TGCAGCGTATCCAGGGGGCGGGTCACTGAAGCTTTCTTT